The next 15 T cell receptor beta chains were all read from a single sample in a study of patients and donors after allogeneic stem cell transplantation. TCRdb passed the RT-PCR reads through MiXCR, listing each CDR3 protein once. Seen here are 160,000 or so distinct CDR3 sequences, about a quarter observed once, and the top ten hold roughly 27%. Specimen: blood, either unsorted or a sorted T cell fraction (not recorded which). The receptors stem from a human donor who was either an allogeneic HSCT recipient or a stem cell or donor lymphocyte infusion donor (not recorded which). It is not recorded whose cells these are; they may come from a transplant donor.

This clonotype was observed a handful of times. The V gene is TRBV20-1, the J gene TRBJ1-1, with 7 positions matching TRBD1. Germline V gives CDR1 DFQATT, CDR2 SNEGSKA (reference sequence). The CDR3 is 15 residues long. With V trimmed by 0 bases and J by 5 bases, 9 bases remained unmatched. The CDR3 loop reads CSARDYRQGGTEAFF. For the CDR3, the DNA is TGCAGTGCTAGAGACTATCGACAGGGTGGGACTGAAGCTTTCTTT.

This clonotype was seen at least ten times. The chain has TRBV9 and TRBJ1-1, with 8 bases identical to TRBD1. From germline, CDR1 is SGDLS and CDR2 YYNGEE. V shed 2 bases and J 0 bases; nucleotides not matched to a gene: 6. The CDR3 is 16 residues long. DNA of the CDR3: TGTGCCAGCAGCGTTACCGGACAGGGATTGAACACTGAAGCTTTCTTT. Amino acid sequence: CASSVTGQGLNTEAFF.

The chain carries TRBV2 and TRBJ1-1, with 7 nucleotides matching TRBD1. The V segment lost 3 bases and the J segment 8 bases; nucleotides outside the gene matches: 12. Germline V gives CDR1 SNHLY, CDR2 FYNNEI. The CDR3 spans 15 residues. CDR3 loop: CASSDSAPGGGEAFF. CDR3 nucleotide sequence: TGTGCCAGCAGTGACTCGGCCCCAGGGGGTGGGGAAGCTTTCTTT.

This clonotype was picked up a small number of times. The chain employs TRBV6-2 or TRBV6-3 and TRBJ1-1; TRBD1 might be the D (6 bases). CDR1 and CDR2 (germline): MNHEY, SVGEGT. CDR3 length: 15 amino acids. Trimming cost V 3 bases and J 5 bases, with 16 bases left between them. This chain's CDR3 is CASSYSPGAGTEAFF. The CDR3 DNA reads as TGTGCCAGCAGTTATTCCCCAGGGGCTGGGACTGAAGCTTTCTTT.

This clonotype was seen more than once but under ten times. The chain has TRBV29-1 and TRBJ1-1, with D hard to call. The ends were cut back, 4 bases at V and 4 bases at J, with 16 bases in the middle. CDR3 length equals 14 residues. Germline V CDR1 and CDR2: SQVTM, ANQGSEA. CDR3: CSVVEGQHRTEAFF. The CDR3 DNA reads TGCAGCGTTGTAGAGGGCCAACACCGCACTGAAGCTTTCTTT.

The table lists this clonotype with a few counts. This chain links TRBV7-2 with TRBJ2-1, with 7 bases matching TRBD2. This CDR3 contains 15 residues. Germline V gene sequence: CDR1 SGHTA, CDR2 FQGNSA. V shed 3 bases, J shed 8 bases, and the junction held 10 bases outside the gene matches. The CDR3 loop reads CASSFRAGSPDEQFF. CDR3 DNA sequence: TGTGCCAGCAGCTTTAGAGCGGGATCCCCAGATGAGCAGTTCTTC.

This clonotype was recorded a few times. V usage is TRBV20-1 and J usage is TRBJ1-1; no clear D gene. Trimming took off 6 bases at V and 3 bases at J, with 17 bases between the two ends. The CDR3 has 14 amino acids. Germline V lookup: CDR1 DFQATT, CDR2 SNEGSKA (reference sequence). The CDR3 nucleotides read TGCAGTGCAGTCCAAGTGGGAAGGGACACTGAAGCTTTCTTT. Its translation is CSAVQVGRDTEAFF.

The chain links TRBV20-1 to TRBJ1-6, with D hard to call. The V end was cut by 3 bases, the J end by 5 bases, with 17 bases between. Germline loops: CDR1 DFQATT, CDR2 SNEGSKA (reference sequence). This CDR3 region has 16 residues. CDR3 amino acids: CSASKSPGRDNSPLHF. In DNA form, the CDR3 reads TGCAGTGCTAGCAAGAGTCCGGGAAGGGATAATTCACCCCTCCACTTT.

The CDR3 is CAISLDRGNQPQHF. In nucleotides, the CDR3 is TGTGCCATCAGTCTGGACAGGGGAAATCAGCCCCAGCATTTT. The chain carries TRBV10-3 and TRBJ1-5, with 9 bases that match TRBD1. The germline V gene has CDR1 ENHRY and CDR2 SYGVKD. V lost 5 bases and J lost 4; bases outside the gene matches: 3. The CDR3 consists of 14 residues.

Of note for this clonotype: A much larger clone differs from this one at a single base, so this may be a read error. The rearrangement links TRBV7-9 to TRBJ1-5; 7 nucleotides match TRBD1. The CDR3 totals 13 residues. The V segment lost 5 bases and the J segment 5 bases; nucleotides outside the gene matches: 3. The germline V gene has CDR1 SEHNR and CDR2 FQNEAQ (reference sequence). The DNA of the CDR3 is TGTGCCAGCAGCGGACAGGAGGATCAGCCCCAGCATTTT. Its protein product is CASSGQEDQPQHF.

The gene calls are TRBV7-9 and TRBJ1-5; D may be TRBD1 (6 bases). CDR3 length: 13 residues. Germline V gives CDR1 SEHNR, CDR2 FQNEAQ (reference sequence). V lost 1 base, J lost 7 bases, and 8 bases lay in between. CDR3 in amino acids: CASSLGTAQPQHF. As DNA, the CDR3 is TGTGCCAGCAGCTTAGGGACAGCACAGCCCCAGCATTTT.

This clonotype was counted ten times or more. This sequence joins TRBV6-6 and TRBJ1-2; D not certain. V lost 4 bases to trimming and J lost 3 bases, with 9 bases between them. Looked up from germline, CDR1 is MNHNY and CDR2 is SVGAGI (reference sequence). This CDR3 comprises 13 residues. The chain's CDR3 is CASSLDGDYGYTF. CDR3 coding DNA: TGTGCCAGCAGTTTGGACGGAGACTATGGCTACACCTTC.

This chain connects TRBV5-5 to TRBJ1-2, with a possible D match to TRBD1 (6 bases). CDR3 length: 13 residues. The germline CDR1 and CDR2 sequences are SGHKS and YYEKEE (reference sequence). V lost 5 bases, J lost 4 bases, and 12 bases lay in between. The DNA for the CDR3 is TGTGCCAGCAGTATACAGGGATCCTATGGCTACACCTTC. Amino acids: CASSIQGSYGYTF.

The chain is built from TRBV12-3 or TRBV12-4 and TRBJ1-2; 8 nucleotides agree with TRBD1. The CDR3 consists of 17 residues. J gave up 6 bases and V 5 bases, and 17 bases lay outside the gene matches. The CDR3 coding sequence is TGTGCCAGCAGTCCAGTGGTCAGGGGGCTTAAACAAGATGGCTACACCTTC. It codes for CASSPVVRGLKQDGYTF.

In its sample, this clonotype was seen a few times. V and J are TRBV29-1 and TRBJ1-2; D is unclear. V gave up 6 bases and J gave up 2 bases, with 19 bases separating them. This CDR3 region has 15 residues. Germline loops: CDR1 SQVTM, CDR2 ANQGSEA. The CDR3 region has the DNA TGCAGCGTCCCAAGTGGGTCCTTCCCCAACTATGGCTACACCTTC. It specifies CSVPSGSFPNYGYTF.